These 21 T cell receptor beta chains originate from one sample sequenced in a study of human T cells and chemical hapten exposure (dated by TCRdb to the early 2020s). Libraries were made using RACE. Reads for this sample came from a NextSeq 500. The public reads were quality trimmed at Q25 with fastp and then assembled into clones with MiXCR by TCRdb, keeping productive beta chains. A single entry per CDR3 protein holds the most common genes and DNA from its merged rows. The sample records 300,000 to 450,000 distinct CDR3 sequences, 5% to 6.5% of which are singletons. 2.5% to 3% of the sample goes to the ten largest clones. Taken with the paper, the label for time point translates to: pre-sensitization, week 0. The treatment or condition label of this sample denotes: therapeutic diphenylcyclopropenone sensitization with weekly scalp DPC. The sample here was whole blood, taken in connection with sensitization to the hapten diphenylcyclopropenone (DPC). These receptors were obtained from a woman aged 45-59 years with alopecia areata. Some clones in this sample may be carry-over from other donors' samples.

This clonotype was counted ten times or more. The V and J genes are TRBV12-3 or TRBV12-4 and TRBJ2-1; 7 nucleotides agree with TRBD1. This CDR3 region has 15 residues. J lost 2 bases, V lost 5 bases, and 6 bases had no gene match. This CDR3 is CASSRGGATYNEQFF. CDR3 bases: TGTGCCAGCAGTCGAGGGGGCGCGACCTACAATGAGCAGTTCTTC.

The chain is built from TRBV12-3 or TRBV12-4 and TRBJ1-2; tentatively, D is TRBD1 (6 bases). Trimming removed 3 bases at V and 9 bases at J, with 11 bases between. The length of the CDR3 is 12 residues. The CDR3 DNA reads as TGTGCCAGCAGTTTGGGGGACACTCGCTACACCTTC. It yields the protein CASSLGDTRYTF.

In this sample, this clonotype turned up a few times. The V gene is TRBV11-2, the J gene TRBJ2-7; a possible D gene is TRBD1 (5 bases). The CDR3 length is 14 residues. CDR1 and CDR2 (germline): SGHAT, FQNNGV. V shed 3 bases and J shed 4 bases, with 13 bases lying between them. The CDR3 region has the DNA TGTGCCAGCAGCTTGGGGCCCGACTGGTACGAGCAGTACTTC. The encoded protein is CASSLGPDWYEQYF.

The V and J genes are TRBV9 and TRBJ1-5; weak D call: TRBD1 (5 bases). Trimming removed 0 bases from V and 5 bases from J, with 12 bases in between. CDR1 SGDLS and CDR2 YYNGEE come from the germline V gene. The CDR3 is 15 residues long. The CDR3 loop reads CASSVEGLGHQPQHF. CDR3 in DNA: TGTGCCAGCAGCGTAGAGGGACTTGGACATCAGCCCCAGCATTTT.

This clonotype has a handful of counts. The chain carries TRBV7-8 and TRBJ1-2, with 7 bases that match TRBD1. The CDR3 covers 17 residues. CDR1 is SGHVS and CDR2 is FQNEAQ in the germline V gene. V shed 0 bases, J shed 1 base, and the junction held 8 bases outside the gene matches. CDR3 sequence reads: CASSLAQGGRSNYGYTF. CDR3 nucleotide sequence: TGTGCCAGCAGCTTAGCGCAGGGGGGAAGAAGTAACTATGGCTACACCTTC.

This clonotype has just a few counts. The J gene is TRBJ2-7, the V gene TRBV7-9, with D hard to call. Per germline, CDR1 SEHNR and CDR2 FQNEAQ (reference sequence). CDR3 size: 15 residues. The V and J ends lost 1 base and 1 base respectively, with 11 bases between them. The CDR3 reads CASSLVRAVSYEQYF. CDR3 nucleotides: TGTGCCAGCAGCTTAGTTCGGGCGGTGTCCTACGAGCAGTACTTC.

The CDR3 is CASSPGPTGHEAFF. The CDR3 DNA reads as TGTGCCAGCAGTCCGGGCCCCACGGGCCATGAAGCTTTCTTT. V usage is TRBV12-3 or TRBV12-4 and J usage is TRBJ1-1; unclear D gene. The CDR3 is 14 residues long. V dropped 5 bases and J dropped 7 bases, with 17 bases sitting between them.

This chain connects TRBV12-3 or TRBV12-4 to TRBJ1-2; weak D call: TRBD1 (5 bases). The CDR3 has 13 amino acids. V was trimmed by 7 bases and J by 4 bases, leaving 13 bases between them. CDR3 nucleotides: TGTGCCAGCACCTATAGGGGAACCTATGGCTACACCTTC. The encoded protein is CASTYRGTYGYTF.

This clonotype occurred a few times. A junction boundary mismatches the germline segment, possibly from a read error. The chain carries TRBV9 and TRBJ1-5; D remains ambiguous. Germline V gene data show CDR1 as SGDLS and CDR2 as YYNGEE. This CDR3 comprises 14 residues. The CDR3 DNA is TGTGCCAGCAGCGTAGATGGTAGCGATCAGCCCCAGCATTTT. This sequence encodes CASSVDGSDQPQHF.

This clonotype was detected many times. The chain employs TRBV12-3 or TRBV12-4 and TRBJ2-1; D possibly corresponds to TRBD1 (5 bases). Trimming cost V 1 base and J 9 bases, with 13 bases left between them. This CDR3 is built from 14 residues. The CDR3 DNA is TGTGCCAGCAGTTTAGGGCCAGGGAAGGGTGAGCAGTTCTTC. Protein sequence: CASSLGPGKGEQFF.

This clonotype was seen repeatedly, ten times or more. The rearrangement links TRBV20-1 to TRBJ2-2; 7 bases map to TRBD2. CDR1 is DFQATT and CDR2 is SNEGSKA in the germline V gene (reference sequence). Unmatched junction bases numbered 3, after V lost 3 bases and J lost 2 bases. The CDR3 totals 14 residues. The CDR3 nucleotides are TGCAGTGCTAGGGGGACTACCAACACCGGGGAGCTGTTTTTT. Translation gives CSARGTTNTGELFF.

This clonotype showed up just a few times. This chain links TRBV28 with TRBJ2-1, with a tentative D call TRBD1 (5 bases). This CDR3 has 14 residues. Germline CDR1 is MDHEN and CDR2 is SYDVKM. Trimming pared 7 bases from V and 5 bases from J, leaving 15 bases between. The CDR3 here is CASIPAGPNNEQFF. DNA for the CDR3: TGTGCCAGCATTCCGGCAGGGCCAAACAATGAGCAGTTCTTC. Variable domain in full (rest from reference TRBV28 and TRBJ2-1): DVKVTQSSRYLVKRTGEKVFLECVQDMDHENMFWYRQDPGLGLRLIYFSYDVKMKEKGDIPEGYSVSREKKERFSLILESASTNQTSMYLCASIPAGPNNEQFFGPGTRLTVL.

This clonotype was seen a handful of times. The V call is TRBV20-1, the J call TRBJ1-5; 12 bases are a match to TRBD1. CDR3 length equals 16 residues. V shed 4 bases and J 10 bases; nucleotides not matched to a gene: 14. Germline-derived CDR1 and CDR2 are DFQATT and SNEGSKA (reference sequence). CDR3 bases: TGCAGTGCTACCCATCCCGGGACAGGGGGCCGGCGTCCCCAGCATTTT. Residues: CSATHPGTGGRRPQHF.

In this sample, this clonotype turned up a few times. The CDR3 sequence: CASSPPTAGSYNSPLHF. For the CDR3, the DNA is TGTGCCAGCTCACCACCGACAGCGGGCTCCTATAATTCACCCCTCCACTTT. The genes are TRBV18 and TRBJ1-6; TRBD1 might be the D (5 bases). This CDR3 is 17 amino acids long. The germline gives CDR1 KGHSH, CDR2 LQKENI. V was clipped by 0 bases and J by 0 bases, with 9 bases between them.

The chain employs TRBV3-1 and TRBJ2-5; perhaps TRBD2 as D (5 bases). This CDR3 is 15 amino acids long. Germline CDR1 reads LGHDT; CDR2 reads YNNKEL (reference sequence). Between the trimmed V and J ends, which lost 0 bases and 0 bases, there was a span of 8 bases. The CDR3 region is CASSQEIGDQETQYF. The CDR3 DNA reads as TGTGCCAGCAGCCAAGAAATCGGGGACCAAGAGACCCAGTACTTC.

On this clonotype: This may stem from a read error, because a much larger clone lies one nucleotide away. This sequence joins TRBV7-8 and TRBJ2-2, with D unclear. This CDR3 is built from 14 residues. CDR1 and CDR2 from the germline V gene are SGHVS and FQNEAQ. Here the CDR3 DNA reads TGTGCCAACAGCTTAGTACGGAACACCGGGGAGCTGTTTTTT. It specifies CANSLVRNTGELFF. Using reference TRBV7-8 and TRBJ2-2 for the parts outside the CDR3, the full variable domain is GAGVSQSPRYKVAKRGQDVALRCDPISGHVSLFWYQQALGQGPEFLTYFQNEAQLDKSGLPSDRFFAERPEGSVSTLKIQRTQQEDSAVYLCANSLVRNTGELFFGEGSRLTVL.

DNA for the CDR3: TGTGCCAGCAGTTCGGGACAGCGATATGGCTACACCTTC. Translation gives CASSSGQRYGYTF. The genes are TRBV12-3 or TRBV12-4 and TRBJ1-2, with 7 bases identical to TRBD1. This CDR3 region has 13 residues. V trimming: 4 bases; J trimming: 5 bases; junction bases outside the gene matches: 4.

In its sample, this clonotype was seen a few times. The V and J genes are TRBV29-1 and TRBJ1-2, with 11 bases lining up with TRBD1. This CDR3 is 15 amino acids long. Trimming at V came to 0 bases and at J to 6 bases, leaving 6 bases not matched to a gene. Germline V gives CDR1 SQVTM, CDR2 ANQGSEA. In DNA, the CDR3 is TGCAGCGTTGAAGATGTAAGGGACAGGGGGAATGGCTACACCTTC. This sequence encodes CSVEDVRDRGNGYTF.

This chain links TRBV30 with TRBJ2-1; no reliable D call. Germline loops: CDR1 GTSNPN, CDR2 SVGIG (reference sequence). V lost 2 bases, J lost 5 bases, and 10 bases lay in between. The CDR3 spans 13 residues. In DNA, the CDR3 is TGTGCCTGGAGTCCCTCCCGGAACAATGAGCAGTTCTTC. This gives the protein CAWSPSRNNEQFF.

The chain combines TRBV7-7 with TRBJ2-3; a possible D gene is TRBD2 (6 bases). The V end lost 1 base, the J end lost 9 bases, and 11 bases lay between the germline ends. Germline V lookup: CDR1 SSHAT, CDR2 FNYEAQ (reference sequence). The CDR3 has 13 residues. CDR3 DNA sequence: TGTGCCAGCAGCTTAGGCTCTAGCGAAACGCAGTATTTT. Its protein is CASSLGSSETQYF.

This clonotype was seen repeatedly, ten times or more. The chain employs TRBV6-5 and TRBJ1-1; no definite D call. Germline assignment: CDR1 MNHEY and CDR2 SVGAGI. The V end was cut by 4 bases, the J end by 3 bases, with 6 bases between. This CDR3 is built from 12 residues. The CDR3 nucleotides are TGTGCCAGCAGTTCCTTAGACACTGAAGCTTTCTTT. Its translation is CASSSLDTEAFF.